This T cell receptor (beta chain) was documented in a study of T cell responses to AZD1222 COVID-19 vaccine. Details on this clone: What it binds is not known.

Some clones are missing from TCRdb's copy, which holds only in-frame ones; the method was immunoSEQ multiplex PCR. Found here are some 180,000 clones, approximately 92% of them singletons; the top ten hold under 1.1%. CDR1 KGHSH and CDR2 LQKENI come from the germline V gene. This CDR3 has 15 residues. The V gene lost 3 bases and the J gene lost 11 bases, with 22 bases spanning the gap. Broader study findings: Repertoires in all cases were sampled only once the peak T cell response had passed. The study found vaccine-associated CD4 TCRs spanning spike, dominant at 160-218 and 743-854. Donors were largely white British and mainly female; clonal diversity was possibly underestimated.

The input for sequencing was peripheral blood, taken 28 days after the second dose of the MenACWY control vaccine. This chain uses TRBV18 with TRBJ1-1; TRBD1 is a possible D gene (5 bases). The sequence came from an adult who received the MenACWY meningococcal vaccine as a control. This CDR3 reads CASSPLFRDQGSAFF. CDR3 nucleotides: TGTGCCAGCTCACCGCTTTTCCGGGACCAGGGCTCCGCTTTCTTT.